This is a list of T cell receptor beta chains from one sample in a study of identical twins. TCRdb called the 5' RACE reads again in MiXCR, with one record for every CDR3 protein. Of fewer than 450,000 distinct CDR3 sequences listed, approximately 8.7% are singletons. Sequencing was done on a sample of naive T cells sorted from blood. The receptors were sampled from a woman aged 45 to 65 in good health. Each CDR3 is given with its conserved first and last residue. The order of the fields is V gene, J gene, clone size, D gene, CDR3 protein, CDR3 DNA. D genes are given only for firm matches. For some rows the clone size is stated as once, few or many, or as a class when expanded; others skip it.

v_call: TRBV5-1
j_call: TRBJ2-2
clone_size: many
d_call: NA
cdr3_aa: CASLSDLVTGELFF
cdr3_nt: TGCGCCAGCCTCTCCGACCTGGTAACCGGGGAGCTGTTTTTT

v_call: TRBV19
j_call: TRBJ2-2
clone_size: NA
d_call: NA
cdr3_aa: CASSIAGLRLTGELFF
cdr3_nt: TGTGCCAGTAGTATAGCGGGACTTAGACTGACCGGGGAGCTGTTTTTT

v_call: TRBV6-5
j_call: TRBJ2-2
clone_size: few
d_call: NA
cdr3_aa: CASRASDLTTGELFF
cdr3_nt: TGTGCCAGCCGGGCGTCCGACTTAACCACCGGGGAGCTGTTTTTT

v_call: TRBV20-1
j_call: TRBJ2-5
clone_size: NA
d_call: TRBD1
cdr3_aa: CSARTGFETQYF
cdr3_nt: TGCAGTGCCAGGACAGGGTTTGAGACCCAGTACTTC

v_call: TRBV20-1
j_call: TRBJ2-7
clone_size: few
d_call: TRBD2
cdr3_aa: CSARDTSGVAYEQYF
cdr3_nt: TGCAGTGCTAGGGACACTAGCGGGGTCGCCTACGAGCAGTACTTC

v_call: TRBV7-6
j_call: TRBJ2-1
clone_size: few
d_call: TRBD2
cdr3_aa: CASSPPGLATYNEQFF
cdr3_nt: TGTGCCAGCAGTCCTCCGGGACTAGCGACTTACAATGAGCAGTTCTTC

v_call: TRBV10-3
j_call: TRBJ2-1
clone_size: NA
d_call: TRBD2
cdr3_aa: CAAGTSGGYNEQFF
cdr3_nt: TGTGCCGCCGGGACTAGCGGGGGATACAATGAGCAGTTCTTC

v_call: TRBV7-2
j_call: TRBJ2-2
clone_size: few
d_call: NA
cdr3_aa: CASSEWGGELFF
cdr3_nt: TGTGCCAGCAGCGAATGGGGAGGGGAGCTGTTTTTT

v_call: TRBV29-1
j_call: TRBJ2-5
clone_size: many
d_call: TRBD2
cdr3_aa: CSVQIRLAGPETQYF
cdr3_nt: TGCAGCGTTCAGATCAGACTAGCGGGACCGGAGACCCAGTACTTC

v_call: TRBV12-5
j_call: TRBJ2-1
clone_size: many
d_call: TRBD2
cdr3_aa: CASGFTLAGTEQFF
cdr3_nt: TGTGCTAGTGGTTTTACGCTAGCGGGAACTGAGCAGTTCTTC

v_call: TRBV7-8
j_call: TRBJ2-3
clone_size: few
d_call: NA
cdr3_aa: CASSLASMDSSTDTQYF
cdr3_nt: TGTGCCAGCAGCTTAGCCTCTATGGACTCTAGCACAGATACGCAGTATTTT

v_call: TRBV6-5
j_call: TRBJ2-3
clone_size: NA
d_call: NA
cdr3_aa: CASKLPGGTDTQYF
cdr3_nt: TGTGCCAGCAAATTGCCAGGGGGCACAGATACGCAGTATTTT

v_call: TRBV7-9
j_call: TRBJ2-7
clone_size: NA
d_call: TRBD1
cdr3_aa: CASSPSGTGTYEQYF
cdr3_nt: TGTGCCAGCAGCCCGAGCGGGACAGGGACCTACGAGCAGTACTTC

v_call: TRBV27
j_call: TRBJ1-3
clone_size: few
d_call: NA
cdr3_aa: CASSSGTGWGNTIYF
cdr3_nt: TGTGCCAGCAGTTCAGGCACAGGGTGGGGAAACACCATATATTTT

v_call: TRBV18
j_call: TRBJ1-3
clone_size: NA
d_call: NA
cdr3_aa: CASSPVAPLPFGNTIYF
cdr3_nt: TGTGCCAGCTCACCAGTTGCCCCGCTGCCTTTTGGAAACACCATATATTTT

v_call: TRBV19
j_call: TRBJ2-2
clone_size: many
d_call: TRBD2
cdr3_aa: CASLTSGNTGELFF
cdr3_nt: TGTGCCAGCCTGACTAGCGGGAACACCGGGGAGCTGTTTTTT

v_call: TRBV29-1
j_call: TRBJ2-1
clone_size: many
d_call: NA
cdr3_aa: CSVGFAVSYNEQFF
cdr3_nt: TGCAGCGTTGGATTCGCGGTGTCCTACAATGAGCAGTTCTTC

v_call: TRBV7-3
j_call: TRBJ1-1
clone_size: many
d_call: TRBD1
cdr3_aa: CASSSAGQGRNTEAFF
cdr3_nt: TGTGCCAGCAGCTCCGCCGGACAGGGGAGAAACACTGAAGCTTTCTTT

v_call: TRBV4-1
j_call: TRBJ1-1
clone_size: many
d_call: NA
cdr3_aa: CASSQEEGNTEAFF
cdr3_nt: TGCGCCAGCAGCCAAGAGGAGGGGAACACTGAAGCTTTCTTT

v_call: TRBV6-6
j_call: TRBJ2-2
clone_size: many
d_call: TRBD2
cdr3_aa: CASRPGLAGGGTGELFF
cdr3_nt: TGTGCCAGCAGACCGGGACTAGCGGGAGGGGGTACCGGGGAGCTGTTTTTT

v_call: TRBV7-9
j_call: TRBJ1-1
clone_size: few
d_call: TRBD1
cdr3_aa: CASMSRGRRNTEAFF
cdr3_nt: TGTGCCAGCATGAGTAGGGGGCGTCGGAACACTGAAGCTTTCTTT

v_call: TRBV12-3/TRBV12-4
j_call: TRBJ2-1
clone_size: few
d_call: TRBD1
cdr3_aa: CASGGTGGYNEQFF
cdr3_nt: TGTGCCAGCGGCGGGACAGGGGGCTACAATGAGCAGTTCTTC

v_call: TRBV5-1
j_call: TRBJ2-3
clone_size: NA
d_call: NA
cdr3_aa: CASSLDSSSTDTQYF
cdr3_nt: TGCGCCAGCAGCTTGGACAGCTCTTCCACAGATACGCAGTATTTT

v_call: TRBV25-1
j_call: TRBJ1-4
clone_size: few
d_call: NA
cdr3_aa: CASSISLEKLFF
cdr3_nt: TGTGCCAGCAGTATATCCCTAGAAAAACTGTTTTTT

v_call: TRBV7-6
j_call: TRBJ2-1
clone_size: once
d_call: TRBD2
cdr3_aa: CASSDFPGLAENEQFF
cdr3_nt: TGTGCCAGCAGCGATTTCCCCGGACTAGCGGAAAATGAGCAGTTCTTC

v_call: TRBV9
j_call: TRBJ2-1
clone_size: few
d_call: NA
cdr3_aa: CASSPVSTGSNEQFF
cdr3_nt: TGTGCCAGCAGCCCGGTATCGACGGGGTCGAATGAGCAGTTCTTC

v_call: TRBV6-5
j_call: TRBJ2-2
clone_size: few
d_call: TRBD1
cdr3_aa: CASSSRQGRDGELFF
cdr3_nt: TGTGCCAGCAGTTCTCGACAGGGTCGGGACGGGGAGCTGTTTTTT

v_call: TRBV12-3/TRBV12-4
j_call: TRBJ2-7
clone_size: many
d_call: TRBD2
cdr3_aa: CASNPGASGSYEQYF
cdr3_nt: TGTGCCAGCAACCCCGGGGCTAGCGGCTCCTACGAGCAGTACTTC